A selection of T cell receptor beta chains follows, all from one sample in a study of post-analysis software for immune sequencing data. TCRdb re-derived calls from the PCR reads in MiXCR, one entry per CDR3 protein. The sample lists roughly 870,000 distinct CDR3 sequences; roughly 50% were seen once. Specimen: blood. Receptors were obtained from a girl aged 10 to 17 with multiple sclerosis. CDR3s include the opening cysteine and the closing phenylalanine or tryptophan. Fields, in order: clone size, J gene, D gene, V gene, CDR3 protein, CDR3 DNA. The D gene is left open where the match is weak. Not all rows give a size; the values are once, few, many and, for expanded clones, a class.

>.|TRBJ2-5|TRBD2|TRBV20-1
CSARPGASGQETQYF
TGCAGTGCTAGACCGGGGGCTAGCGGGCAAGAGACCCAGTACTTC
>.|TRBJ2-3|TRBD2|TRBV29-1
CSVVLAGGNTQYF
TGCAGCGTTGTACTAGCGGGAGGAAATACGCAGTATTTT
>.|TRBJ2-5|.|TRBV6-1
CASSVTLQETQYF
TGTGCCAGCAGTGTGACACTCCAAGAGACCCAGTACTTC
>.|TRBJ1-2|.|TRBV20-1
CSARPQGSNYGYTF
TGCAGTGCTAGGCCACAGGGATCTAACTATGGCTACACCTTC
>.|TRBJ2-2|.|TRBV29-1
CSVALSGTSGAGELFF
TGCAGCGTCGCCCTGTCCGGGACCTCAGGCGCCGGGGAGCTGTTTTTT
>.|TRBJ2-1|.|TRBV29-1
CSVERGQGNEQFF
TGCAGCGTTGAGCGAGGTCAGGGCAATGAGCAGTTCTTC
>few|TRBJ2-5|.|TRBV19
CASSIVPGTQTQYF
TGTGCCAGTAGTATAGTACCAGGGACACAGACCCAGTACTTC
>.|TRBJ2-1|TRBD2|TRBV7-2
CASSTTSGGPQFF
TGTGCCAGCAGCACGACTAGCGGGGGCCCCCAGTTCTTC
>.|TRBJ1-5|TRBD1|TRBV7-8
CASSQGQGSSNQPQHF
TGTGCCAGCAGTCAGGGACAGGGTAGCAGCAATCAGCCCCAGCATTTT
>.|TRBJ2-1|.|TRBV29-1
CSASTGSYNEQFF
TGCAGCGCCTCGACAGGTTCCTACAATGAGCAGTTCTTC
>few|TRBJ2-4|.|TRBV7-8
CASSLGLAQIVAKNIQYF
TGTGCCAGCAGCTTAGGGCTAGCCCAGATCGTAGCCAAAAACATTCAGTACTTC
>.|TRBJ2-7|.|TRBV5-6
CASSLSQGMNEQYF
TGTGCCAGTAGCTTGAGTCAGGGAATGAATGAGCAGTACTTC
>.|TRBJ2-1|.|TRBV12-3/TRBV12-4
CASRYTGQLSYNEQFF
TGTGCCAGCAGGTACACGGGGCAGCTTTCCTACAATGAGCAGTTCTTC
>.|TRBJ2-1|.|TRBV4-2
CASTEKIAYNEQFF
TGTGCCAGCACCGAAAAGATCGCCTACAATGAGCAGTTCTTC
>.|TRBJ2-3|.|TRBV12-5
CASAYYGTPSTDTQYF
TGTGCTAGTGCTTATTACGGGACACCGAGCACAGATACGCAGTATTTT
>.|TRBJ1-2|.|TRBV6-5
CASSYGTAINYGYTF
TGTGCCAGCAGTTACGGTACAGCCATTAACTATGGCTACACCTTC
>.|TRBJ2-7|TRBD2|TRBV27
CASSPSGAAWTSVGEQYF
TGTGCCAGCAGCCCCAGCGGAGCAGCCTGGACTAGCGTGGGGGAGCAGTACTTC
>.|TRBJ2-4|.|TRBV20-1
CSAITGSGKNIQYF
TGCAGTGCCATAACAGGGTCGGGCAAAAACATTCAGTACTTC
>once|TRBJ2-3|.|TRBV7-3
CASSRTPTRSTDTQYF
TGTGCCAGCAGCCGTACCCCGACTAGATCTACAGATACGCAGTATTTT
>.|TRBJ2-7|TRBD1|TRBV5-1
CASSSNRDSSYEQYF
TGCGCCAGCAGCTCCAACCGGGACAGTTCCTACGAGCAGTACTTC
>.|TRBJ2-3|.|TRBV7-2
CASSLEGGGPLVDTQYF
TGTGCCAGCAGCTTAGAGGGGGGGGGGCCGCTTGTAGATACGCAGTATTTT
>.|TRBJ1-1|.|TRBV5-6
CASSFRTGMGTEAFF
TGTGCCAGCAGCTTCAGGACGGGAATGGGCACTGAAGCTTTCTTT
>.|TRBJ2-5|TRBD2|TRBV6-6
CASAFPGGLEETQYF
TGTGCCAGCGCCTTCCCGGGGGGGCTTGAAGAGACCCAGTACTTC
>.|TRBJ2-1|TRBD2|TRBV20-1
CSARGWREGHGNEQFF
TGCAGTGCTAGAGGCTGGCGGGAGGGCCACGGGAATGAGCAGTTCTTC
>few|TRBJ2-1|TRBD2|TRBV2
CASSGTSGSLNNEQFF
TGTGCCAGCAGCGGGACTAGCGGGAGCCTTAACAATGAGCAGTTCTTC
>few|TRBJ2-7|TRBD2|TRBV15
CATSRVGRGGEQYF
TGTGCCACCAGCAGAGTTGGGAGGGGCGGCGAGCAGTACTTC
>.|TRBJ2-5|.|TRBV5-1
CASSSAREGVQETQYF
TGCGCCAGCAGCTCCGCCCGTGAGGGGGTACAAGAGACCCAGTACTTC
>few|TRBJ2-1|.|TRBV25-1
CASSPPGPGNEQFF
TGTGCCAGCAGTCCCCCCGGGCCGGGCAATGAGCAGTTCTTC
>.|TRBJ1-1|.|TRBV12-3/TRBV12-4
CASGPVNTEAFF
TGTGCCAGCGGCCCAGTGAACACTGAAGCTTTCTTT
>.|TRBJ2-7|TRBD1|TRBV12-3/TRBV12-4
CASSPPDRAHEQYF
TGTGCCAGCAGTCCACCAGACAGGGCGCACGAGCAGTACTTC
>.|TRBJ2-4|TRBD1|TRBV7-2
CASSYPQGVRNIQYF
TGTGCCAGCAGCTACCCCCAGGGGGTACGGAACATTCAGTACTTC
>.|TRBJ2-1|TRBD2|TRBV20-1
CSAMVPSGGYNEQFF
TGCAGTGCAATGGTCCCTAGCGGGGGTTACAATGAGCAGTTCTTC
>.|TRBJ2-3|TRBD1|TRBV7-3
CASSLTGNRGTDTQYF
TGTGCCAGCAGCTTAACTGGGAACAGGGGTACAGATACGCAGTATTTT
>.|TRBJ1-2|TRBD1|TRBV6-6
CASGHRGIDRYGYTF
TGTGCCAGCGGCCACAGGGGGATAGACCGTTATGGCTACACCTTC
>few|TRBJ2-1|TRBD2|TRBV15
CATSRDRGRVRREHFEQFF
TGTGCCACCAGCAGAGATAGGGGTAGAGTTAGGCGGGAGCATTTTGAGCAGTTCTTC
>few|TRBJ2-1|TRBD2|TRBV29-1
CSAGGGRFYNEQFF
TGCAGCGCTGGGGGCGGGAGGTTCTACAATGAGCAGTTCTTC
>.|TRBJ1-1|.|TRBV6-6
CASTEYTEAFF
TGTGCCAGCACGGAATACACTGAAGCTTTCTTT
>.|TRBJ1-5|.|TRBV27
CASSLLAGYSNQPQHF
TGTGCCAGCAGTTTATTGGCAGGGTATAGCAATCAGCCCCAGCATTTT
>.|TRBJ1-2|.|TRBV10-3
CAIAAGGGYGYTF
TGTGCCATTGCGGCGGGGGGCGGCTATGGCTACACCTTC
>few|TRBJ2-7|.|TRBV4-2
CASSQIVGSGYEQYF
TGTGCCAGCAGCCAAATCGTCGGATCAGGCTACGAGCAGTACTTC
>once|TRBJ2-1|TRBD2|TRBV12-3/TRBV12-4
CASRWTGGINEQFF
TGTGCCAGCAGGTGGACGGGAGGGATCAATGAGCAGTTCTTC
>.|TRBJ2-3|TRBD1|TRBV20-1
CSARSDRVLTDTQYF
TGCAGTGCTAGATCAGACAGGGTGCTAACAGATACGCAGTATTTT
>few|TRBJ2-1|.|TRBV29-1
CSAGDGHSYNEQFF
TGCAGCGCTGGGGACGGACACTCCTACAATGAGCAGTTCTTC
>.|TRBJ2-1|TRBD2|TRBV7-9
CASSLALGTSGRHNEQFF
TGTGCCAGCAGCTTAGCCCTCGGGACTAGCGGGAGACACAATGAGCAGTTCTTC
>few|TRBJ2-3|.|TRBV20-1
CSAREGAASTDTQYF
TGCAGTGCTAGAGAGGGCGCAGCTAGCACAGATACGCAGTATTTT
>few|TRBJ2-5|.|TRBV29-1
CSGVRLASQNRNEQYF
TGCAGCGGGGTCCGATTGGCGTCACAAAATAGAAATGAGCAGTACTTC
>.|TRBJ2-7|.|TRBV7-9
CASSKEWDEQYF
TGTGCCAGCAGCAAAGAGTGGGACGAGCAGTACTTC
>.|TRBJ2-3|.|TRBV12-3/TRBV12-4
CASSELVDTQYF
TGTGCCAGCAGTGAATTGGTGGATACGCAGTATTTT
>.|TRBJ1-5|.|TRBV12-3/TRBV12-4
CASSRPDSNQPQHF
TGTGCCAGCAGTAGGCCGGATAGCAATCAGCCCCAGCATTTT
>few|TRBJ2-7|.|TRBV5-6
CASSTYHRGNEQYF
TGTGCCAGCAGCACGTACCACCGGGGGAACGAGCAGTACTTC
>few|TRBJ1-2|.|TRBV6-5
CASSYSRDRTETNYGYTF
TGTGCCAGCAGTTACTCGCGGGACCGGACAGAGACTAACTATGGCTACACCTTC
>.|TRBJ2-7|.|TRBV12-3/TRBV12-4
CASSLVFGGYEQYF
TGTGCCAGCAGTTTAGTTTTCGGCGGCTACGAGCAGTACTTC
>.|TRBJ2-1|TRBD2|TRBV27
CASSRSPGTSGSHEQFF
TGTGCCAGCAGCCGTAGCCCTGGGACTAGCGGGAGTCATGAGCAGTTCTTC
>.|TRBJ2-7|TRBD1|TRBV20-1
CSASPGTVPYEQYF
TGCAGTGCTAGCCCCGGGACAGTTCCCTACGAGCAGTACTTC
>.|TRBJ1-2|.|TRBV25-1
CASSESGLGTYGYTF
TGTGCCAGCAGTGAATCTGGACTAGGGACTTATGGCTACACCTTC
>.|TRBJ2-7|.|TRBV7-9
CASSSPFGGSSYEQYF
TGTGCCAGCAGCTCCCCTTTTGGGGGGAGCTCCTACGAGCAGTACTTC
>once|TRBJ2-7|TRBD2|TRBV7-8
CASSPTGLAGLGEQYF
TGTGCCAGCAGCCCGACGGGACTAGCGGGACTTGGCGAGCAGTACTTC
>once|TRBJ2-5|TRBD2|TRBV29-1
CSARTSGRGNEQYF
TGCAGCGCCCGGACTAGCGGGAGGGGCAATGAGCAGTACTTC
>once|TRBJ2-1|.|TRBV2
CASSLTGTTIDNEQFF
TGTGCCAGCAGTCTCACCGGGACCACAATCGACAATGAGCAGTTCTTC
>.|TRBJ2-7|TRBD1|TRBV20-1
CGAEPGQGIYEQYF
TGCGGTGCTGAACCGGGACAGGGTATCTACGAGCAGTACTTC